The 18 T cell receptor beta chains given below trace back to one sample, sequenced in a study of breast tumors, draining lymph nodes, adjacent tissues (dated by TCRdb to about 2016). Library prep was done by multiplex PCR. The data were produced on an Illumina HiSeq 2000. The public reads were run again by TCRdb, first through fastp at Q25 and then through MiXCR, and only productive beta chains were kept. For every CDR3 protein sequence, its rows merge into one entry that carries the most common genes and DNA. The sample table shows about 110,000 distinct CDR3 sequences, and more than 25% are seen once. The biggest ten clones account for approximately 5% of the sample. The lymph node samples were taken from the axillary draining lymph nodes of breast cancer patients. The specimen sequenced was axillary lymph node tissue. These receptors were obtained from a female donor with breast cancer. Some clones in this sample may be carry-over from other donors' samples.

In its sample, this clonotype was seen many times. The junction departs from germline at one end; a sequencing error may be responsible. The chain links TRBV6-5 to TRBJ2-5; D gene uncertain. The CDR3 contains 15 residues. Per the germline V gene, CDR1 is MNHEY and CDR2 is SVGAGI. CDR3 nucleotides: TGTGCCAGCAGTCACTCGAGTAGGGTCCAAGAGACCCAGTACTTC. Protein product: CASSHSSRVQETQYF.

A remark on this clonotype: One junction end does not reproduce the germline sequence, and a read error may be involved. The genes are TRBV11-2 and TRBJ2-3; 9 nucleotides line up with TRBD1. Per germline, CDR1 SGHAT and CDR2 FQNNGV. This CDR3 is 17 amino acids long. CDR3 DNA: TGTGCAAGCACCAAGAACAGGGGGCCTATAAGCACAGATACGCAGTATTTT. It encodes CASTKNRGPISTDTQYF.

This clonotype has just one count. The CDR3 sequence: CASSIGQGYEKLFF. CDR3 DNA sequence: TGTGCCAGCAGTATCGGACAGGGTTATGAAAAACTGTTTTTT. The chain combines TRBV6-6 with TRBJ1-4; 8 bases match TRBD1. Trimming at V came to 5 bases and at J to 6 bases, leaving 5 bases not matched to a gene. Looked up from germline, CDR1 is MNHNY and CDR2 is SVGAGI (reference sequence). The length of the CDR3 is 14 residues.

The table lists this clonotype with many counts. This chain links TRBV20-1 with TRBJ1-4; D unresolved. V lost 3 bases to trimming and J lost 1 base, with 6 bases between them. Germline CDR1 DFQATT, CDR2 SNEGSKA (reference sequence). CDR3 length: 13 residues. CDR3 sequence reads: CSARRGTNEKLFF. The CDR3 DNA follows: TGCAGTGCTAGGCGGGGAACTAATGAAAAACTGTTTTTT.

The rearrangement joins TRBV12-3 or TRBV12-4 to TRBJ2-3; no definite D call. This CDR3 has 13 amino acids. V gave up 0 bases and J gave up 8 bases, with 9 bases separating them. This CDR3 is CASSLARDVTQYF. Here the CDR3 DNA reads TGTGCCAGCAGTTTAGCCCGCGACGTTACGCAGTATTTT.

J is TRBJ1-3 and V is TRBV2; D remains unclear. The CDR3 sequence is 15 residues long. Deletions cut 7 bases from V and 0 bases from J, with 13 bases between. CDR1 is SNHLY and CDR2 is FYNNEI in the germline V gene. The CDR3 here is CASNQDSFSGNTIYF. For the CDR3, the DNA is TGTGCCAGCAATCAGGACTCGTTCTCTGGAAACACCATATATTTT.

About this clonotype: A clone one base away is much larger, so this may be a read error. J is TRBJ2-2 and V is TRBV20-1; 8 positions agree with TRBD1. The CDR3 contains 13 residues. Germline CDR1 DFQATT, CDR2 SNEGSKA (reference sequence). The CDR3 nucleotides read TGCAGTGCTAGGGACAGGGTTACCGGGGCGCTGTTTTTT. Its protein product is CSARDRVTGALFF.

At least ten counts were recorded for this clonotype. The CDR3 coding sequence is TGCAGTGCTAGCGCGGGAGCCAATGAGCAGTTCTTC. Translated, it gives CSASAGANEQFF. This chain uses TRBV20-1 with TRBJ2-1; 7 bases are shared with TRBD2. The V gene end was trimmed by 3 bases and the J gene end by 6 bases; junction bases not matched to a gene: 2. This CDR3 comprises 12 residues. CDR1 DFQATT and CDR2 SNEGSKA come from the germline V gene (reference sequence).

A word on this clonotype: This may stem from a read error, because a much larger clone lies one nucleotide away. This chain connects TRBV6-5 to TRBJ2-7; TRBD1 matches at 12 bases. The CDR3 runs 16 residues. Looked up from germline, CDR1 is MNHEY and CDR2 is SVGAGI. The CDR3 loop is CASSHSSGTGGAGQYF. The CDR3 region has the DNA TGTGCCAGCAGTCACTCATCGGGGACAGGGGGCGCCGGGCAGTACTTC.

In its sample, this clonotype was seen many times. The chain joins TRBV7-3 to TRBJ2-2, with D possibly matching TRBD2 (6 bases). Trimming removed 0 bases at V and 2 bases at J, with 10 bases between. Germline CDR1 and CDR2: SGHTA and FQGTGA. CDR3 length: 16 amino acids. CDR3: CASSLTGGSNTGELFF. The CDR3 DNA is TGTGCCAGCAGCTTAACCGGGGGTTCCAACACCGGGGAGCTGTTTTTT.

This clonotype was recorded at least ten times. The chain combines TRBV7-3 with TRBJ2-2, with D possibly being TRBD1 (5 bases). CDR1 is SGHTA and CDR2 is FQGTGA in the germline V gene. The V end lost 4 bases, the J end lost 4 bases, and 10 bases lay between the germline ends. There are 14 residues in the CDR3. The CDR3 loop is CASSSRAPTGELFF. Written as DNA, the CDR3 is TGTGCCAGCAGCTCCAGGGCACCCACCGGGGAGCTGTTTTTT.

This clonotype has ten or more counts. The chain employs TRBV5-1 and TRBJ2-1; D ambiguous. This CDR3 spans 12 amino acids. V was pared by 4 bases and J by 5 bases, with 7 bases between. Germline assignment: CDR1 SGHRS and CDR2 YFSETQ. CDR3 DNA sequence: TGCGCCAGCAGCGAAGGCGACAATGAGCAGTTCTTC. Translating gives CASSEGDNEQFF.

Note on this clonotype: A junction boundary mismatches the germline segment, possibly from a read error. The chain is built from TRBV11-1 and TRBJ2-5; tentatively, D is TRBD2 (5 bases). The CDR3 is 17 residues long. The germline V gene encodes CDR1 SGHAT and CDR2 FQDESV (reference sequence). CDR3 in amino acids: CASSLDMVSRVQETQYF. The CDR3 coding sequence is TGTGCCAGCAGCTTAGATATGGTCTCGAGGGTTCAAGAGACTCAGTACTTC.

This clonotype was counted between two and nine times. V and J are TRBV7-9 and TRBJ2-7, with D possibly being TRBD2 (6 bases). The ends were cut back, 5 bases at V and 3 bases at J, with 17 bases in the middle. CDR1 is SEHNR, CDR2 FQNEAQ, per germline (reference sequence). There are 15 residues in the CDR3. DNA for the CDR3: TGTGCCAGCAGCCCCCTGGACGGGAGCTACTACGAGCAGTACTTC. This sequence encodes CASSPLDGSYYEQYF.

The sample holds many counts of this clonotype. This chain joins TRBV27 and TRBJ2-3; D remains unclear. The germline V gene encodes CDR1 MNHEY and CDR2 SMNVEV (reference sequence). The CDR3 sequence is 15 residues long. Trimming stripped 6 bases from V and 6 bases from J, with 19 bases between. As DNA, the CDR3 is TGTGCCAGCAGATCCTCGGGCTCAAAGCAGGATACGCAGTATTTT. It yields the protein CASRSSGSKQDTQYF.

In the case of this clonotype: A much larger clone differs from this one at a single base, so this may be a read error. DNA of the CDR3: TGTGCCAGCAGCCCGGGGCGGGGTTCGAGCTATGGCTCCACCTTC. Translation: CASSPGRGSSYGSTF. The chain is built from TRBV9 and TRBJ1-2; perhaps TRBD1 as D (5 bases). The CDR3 consists of 15 residues. Germline values: CDR1 SGDLS, CDR2 YYNGEE. The full variable domain, with the rest looked up from reference TRBV9 and TRBJ1-2, is DSGVTQTPKHLITATGQRVTLRCSPRSGDLSVYWYQQSLDQGLQFLIQYYNGEERAKGNILERFSAQQFPDLHSELNLSSLELGDSALYFCASSPGRGSSYGSTFGSGTRLTVV.

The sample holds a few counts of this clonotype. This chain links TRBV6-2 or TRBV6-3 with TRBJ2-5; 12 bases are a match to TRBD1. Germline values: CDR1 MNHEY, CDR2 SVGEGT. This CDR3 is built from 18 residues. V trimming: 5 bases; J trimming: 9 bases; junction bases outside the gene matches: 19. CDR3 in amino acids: CASSEVGDRGRFWEAQYF. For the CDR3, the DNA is TGTGCCAGCAGTGAAGTGGGGGACAGGGGGCGATTTTGGGAGGCCCAGTACTTC.

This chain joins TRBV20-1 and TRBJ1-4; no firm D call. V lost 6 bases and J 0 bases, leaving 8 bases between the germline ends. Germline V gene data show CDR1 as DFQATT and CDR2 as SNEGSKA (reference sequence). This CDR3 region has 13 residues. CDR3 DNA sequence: TGCAGTGCCCGTATCACAACTAATGAAAAACTGTTTTTT. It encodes CSARITTNEKLFF.